This T cell receptor beta chain was sequenced during a study of shared clonotypes between healthy human individuals. The CDR3 is 13 residues long. CDR1 and CDR2 from the germline V gene are MNHNS and SASEGT. V dropped 8 bases and J dropped 3; count of bases not matched to a gene: 2. Here immunoSEQ multiplex PCR was the method, and the copy in TCRdb shows in-frame clones only, minus some. The sample has fewer than 3 million clones, roughly 92% seen once. The rearrangement joins TRBV6-1 to TRBJ2-7; 12 bases align to TRBD2. This TCR came from a man younger than 35 in good health. Some clones in this sample may be carry-over from other donors' samples. The material sequenced was naive CD4+ T cells from PBMCs. Subset here: CD45RA+ positively selected. The CDR3, as DNA: TGTGCCAGCGGGACTAGCGGGTTCTACGAGCAGTACTTC. This gives the protein CASGTSGFYEQYF.